A single sample is the source of the 11 T cell receptor beta chains below, sequenced in a study of response to subunit inactivated influenza vaccine. MiXCR, applied by TCRdb to the RT-PCR reads, yields one record per CDR3 protein. The table includes under 750,000 distinct CDR3 sequences, around 11% detected once. This specimen was PBMCs from blood, taken on the day of vaccination. The receptors were gathered from a man in his fifties who received an inactivated influenza vaccine.

This chain uses TRBV5-1 with TRBJ2-2; 15 bases are a match to TRBD2. CDR3 length: 20 amino acids. V lost 0 bases and J lost 4; bases outside the gene matches: 10. CDR1 SGHRS and CDR2 YFSETQ come from the germline V gene. The CDR3 loop reads CASSLDFWTSGGASTGELFF. The CDR3 DNA is TGCGCCAGCAGCTTGGACTTTTGGACTAGCGGGGGGGCCTCCACCGGGGAGCTGTTTTTT.

The rearrangement uses TRBV30 and TRBJ1-5, with D possibly being TRBD1 (6 bases). CDR3 length: 14 amino acids. Germline lookup yields CDR1 GTSNPN and CDR2 SVGIG (reference sequence). Trimming took 0 bases from V and 3 from J, leaving 9 bases between them. CDR3 DNA: TGTGCCTGGAGTGTAATGGGGGCCAATCAGCCCCAGCATTTT. Amino acids: CAWSVMGANQPQHF.

This clonotype has only a few counts. The chain couples TRBV5-5 to TRBJ2-7; D uncertain. Per germline, CDR1 SGHKS and CDR2 YYEKEE (reference sequence). Trimming shortened V by 0 bases and J by 3 bases, and 16 bases separated the two germline ends. The CDR3 is 16 residues long. The chain's CDR3 is CASSLDASRYYYEQYF. The CDR3 DNA is TGTGCCAGCAGCTTGGACGCGTCAAGATATTACTACGAGCAGTACTTC.

This clonotype came up a few times. The chain combines TRBV30 with TRBJ2-7; D may be TRBD1 or TRBD2 (5 bases each). Trimming took 4 bases from V and 0 from J, leaving 10 bases between them. Looked up from germline, CDR1 is GTSNPN and CDR2 is SVGIG (reference sequence). The CDR3 sequence is 13 residues long. The CDR3 region is CAWKWGPSYEQYF. The CDR3 DNA follows: TGTGCCTGGAAGTGGGGACCCTCCTACGAGCAGTACTTC.

This clonotype was counted ten times or more. This rearrangement joins TRBV7-9 to TRBJ2-2; D uncertain. This CDR3 has 14 residues. V lost 7 bases, J lost 4 bases, and 13 bases lay in between. Germline assignment: CDR1 SEHNR and CDR2 FQNEAQ (reference sequence). CDR3 amino acids: CASTTPLSTGELFF. In DNA, the CDR3 is TGTGCCAGCACAACCCCGCTGTCCACCGGGGAGCTGTTTTTT.

This clonotype showed up just a few times. The rearrangement joins TRBV5-1 to TRBJ2-3; D perhaps matches TRBD1 (5 bases). This CDR3 is built from 16 residues. V was cut by 4 bases and J by 5 bases, with 20 bases left in between. The germline V gene has CDR1 SGHRS and CDR2 YFSETQ. DNA for the CDR3: TGCGCCAGCAGCGAAGAAGCAGGGTTTCCCGGAGATACGCAGTATTTT. Amino acids: CASSEEAGFPGDTQYF.

The chain is built from TRBV7-9 and TRBJ2-3; 13 nucleotides match TRBD2. The germline CDR1 and CDR2 sequences are SEHNR and FQNEAQ (reference sequence). The CDR3 has 16 amino acids. The junction had 7 bases not matched to a gene; V was cut back by 5 bases and J by 5 bases. CDR3 nucleotides: TGTGCCAGCAGCCTGAGACTAGCGGGGGGCCTAGATACGCAGTATTTT. As protein: CASSLRLAGGLDTQYF.

The rearrangement uses TRBV5-6 and TRBJ2-3; TRBD1 aligns across 7 bases. Germline CDR1 and CDR2: SGHDT and YYEEEE. V lost 0 bases to trimming and J lost 2 bases; unmatched junction nucleotides: 6. The CDR3 totals 16 residues. The CDR3 nucleotides read TGTGCCAGCAGCTTGGGGGTGACAGGGCTCACAGATACGCAGTATTTT. Its protein product is CASSLGVTGLTDTQYF. The full variable domain, rest sourced from reference TRBV5-6 and TRBJ2-3, is DAGVTQSPTHLIKTRGQQVTLRCSPKSGHDTVSWYQQALGQGPQFIFQYYEEEERQRGNFPDRFSGHQFPNYSSELNVNALLLGDSALYLCASSLGVTGLTDTQYFGPGTRLTVL.

This chain links TRBV3-1 with TRBJ2-7; TRBD2 is a possible D gene (5 bases). Germline V gene sequence: CDR1 LGHDT, CDR2 YNNKEL (reference sequence). The CDR3 sequence is 14 residues long. Trimming shortened V by 0 bases and J by 4 bases, and 10 bases separated the two germline ends. CDR3 DNA sequence: TGTGCCAGCAGCCAAGAAGGGAGAACGTACGAGCAGTACTTC. Translated: CASSQEGRTYEQYF.

The chain couples TRBV6-2 or TRBV6-3 to TRBJ1-2; D is uncertain. CDR1 is MNHEY and CDR2 is SVGEGT in the germline V gene. The CDR3 has 14 residues. V was clipped by 3 bases and J by 1 base, with 9 bases between them. This chain's CDR3 is CASSYPNGNYGYTF. In DNA form, the CDR3 reads TGTGCCAGCAGTTATCCCAATGGTAACTATGGCTACACCTTC.

This clonotype was detected a few times. The CDR3 reads CSVEVNSDYGYTF. The CDR3 DNA reads as TGCAGCGTTGAGGTGAACTCCGACTATGGCTACACCTTC. The J gene is TRBJ1-2, the V gene TRBV29-1; D gene uncertain. Germline V CDR1 and CDR2: SQVTM, ANQGSEA. V was shortened by 3 bases and J by 3 bases, with 11 bases between the two germline ends. This CDR3 comprises 13 residues.